The clone carrying this T cell receptor (beta chain) appeared once. The data are from a study of OX40 agonist ivuxolimab in advanced cancers. Study background: Ivuxolimab, which patients received intravenously every 2 weeks, was dosed at 0.01 to 10 mg/kg.

Using immunoSEQ multiplex PCR, the repertoire was profiled, and TCRdb retains in-frame clones only, with some absent. The table lists approximately 80,000 clones, roughly nine tenths of them singletons. CDR1 is GTSNPN, CDR2 SVGIG, per germline (reference sequence). The germline V and J ends were trimmed by 2 bases and 7 bases, with 15 bases remaining between them. This CDR3 region has 14 residues. The sequencing here drew on CD4+ or CD8+ T cells sorted from blood, taken in a trial of the OX40 agonist ivuxolimab. The receptor comes from an adult with an advanced solid tumor such as melanoma, head and neck, liver or kidney cancer. This chain uses TRBV30 with TRBJ1-5; a weak D match, TRBD1 (5 bases). The chain's CDR3 is CAWSLWGSSQPQHF. CDR3 DNA sequence: TGTGCCTGGAGTCTCTGGGGGAGCAGCCAGCCCCAGCATTTT. The full variable domain, rest sourced from reference TRBV30 and TRBJ1-5, is SQTIHQWPATLVQPVGSPLSLECTVEGTSNPNLYWYRQAAGRGLQLLFYSVGIGQISSEVPQNLSASRPQDRQFILSSKKLLLSDSGFYLCAWSLWGSSQPQHFGDGTRLSIL.